These T cell receptor beta chains were read from a single sample in a study of CD8 T cells in Susac syndrome. TCRdb ran MiXCR on the immunoSEQ multiplex PCR reads and lists one entry per CDR3 protein. The sample records about 100,000 distinct CDR3 sequences, 95% being singletons. The sequencing input was CD8+ T cells from PBMCs. Receptor source: a human donor with Susac syndrome. Both conserved end residues are part of each CDR3. Fields, in order: D gene, CDR3 length, clone size, J gene, V gene, CDR3 protein, CDR3 DNA. A D gene is named only where the DNA matches it firmly. The listing skips clone size in some rows; elsewhere it reads once, few, many or a size class.

>.|15|.|TRBJ1-6|TRBV2
CASSDWQGSNSPLHF
TGTGCCAGCAGTGATTGGCAGGGATCGAATTCACCCCTCCACTTT
>.|14|.|TRBJ1-1|TRBV6-1
CASSDGDGNTEAFF
TGTGCCAGCAGTGATGGGGATGGGAACACTGAAGCTTTCTTT
>.|11|.|TRBJ1-1|TRBV29-1
CSARGDPEAFF
TGCAGCGCACGAGGCGACCCTGAAGCTTTCTTT
>.|14|.|TRBJ2-7|TRBV2
CASSALAAPREQYF
TGTGCCAGCAGTGCTTTAGCGGCACCACGCGAGCAGTACTTC
>TRBD2|13|.|TRBJ2-5|TRBV19
CASATSGKETQYF
TGTGCCAGCGCGACTAGCGGGAAAGAGACCCAGTACTTC
>TRBD2|13|.|TRBJ2-5|TRBV11-2
CASGWGGQETQYF
TGTGCCAGCGGATGGGGGGGTCAAGAGACCCAGTACTTC
>.|14|.|TRBJ2-5|TRBV27
CASRNEATSVAQYF
TGTGCCAGCAGAAATGAGGCTACGAGTGTGGCCCAGTACTTC
>.|13|.|TRBJ2-2|TRBV15
CATSGRPKLELFF
TGTGCCACCAGCGGACGTCCCAAACTTGAGCTGTTTTTT
>TRBD2|12|.|TRBJ2-7|TRBV20-1
CSARRGGGEQYF
TGCAGTGCTAGACGCGGGGGAGGCGAGCAGTACTTC
>TRBD1|13|once|TRBJ2-1|TRBV20-1
CSATGGNGHEQFF
TGCAGTGCTACAGGGGGCAACGGACATGAGCAGTTCTTC
>.|15|.|TRBJ1-4|TRBV18
CASSRGRTPDEKLFF
TGTGCCAGCTCACGGGGCCGCACGCCTGATGAAAAACTGTTTTTT
>.|17|.|TRBJ2-6|TRBV7-9
CAARRGYARSGANVLTF
TGTGCCGCACGGAGGGGGTACGCTAGATCTGGGGCCAACGTCCTGACTTTC
>.|14|.|TRBJ2-2|TRBV6-5
CASGTGEKAGELFF
TGTGCCAGCGGCACCGGGGAGAAGGCCGGGGAGCTGTTTTTT